These T cell receptor beta chains were read from a single sample in a study of T cell responses to AZD1222 COVID-19 vaccine. The protocol was immunoSEQ multiplex PCR, while the TCRdb copy is restricted to in-frame clones and leaves out a portion. This table has approximately 140,000 clones, 89% appearing once. Source: peripheral blood, taken on day 0 of AZD1222 vaccination. The receptor set was obtained from an adult in good health. The CDR3 runs from the conserved cysteine through the conserved F or W. The D gene is left open where the match is weak. The size field is filled for only some rows; it gives once, few, many or a size class.

>.|TRBV4-3|.|TRBJ2-1
TGCGCCAGTTCCTGGGGTTGGGGAAATGAGCAGTTCTTC
CASSWGWGNEQFF
>.|TRBV7-2|TRBD1|TRBJ2-6
TGTGCCAGCAGCTTACCGGGTTACAGGGGGCGAACTGGGGCCAACGTCCTGACTTTC
CASSLPGYRGRTGANVLTF
>.|TRBV2|.|TRBJ2-7
TGTGCCAGCAGTGAATGGTACGAGCAGTACTTC
CASSEWYEQYF
>.|TRBV7-2|.|TRBJ1-3
TGTGCCAGCAGCCCTGGACCAGGCTCTGGAAACACCATATATTTT
CASSPGPGSGNTIYF
>.|TRBV25-1|.|TRBJ1-2
TGTGCCAGCAGTGGGGCCAGACTCTATGGCTACACCTTC
CASSGARLYGYTF
>.|TRBV28|.|TRBJ2-1
TGTGCCAGCAGACTCGTGGCTTTCGGGTTTTCCAATGAGCAGTTCTTC
CASRLVAFGFSNEQFF
>.|TRBV7-8|TRBD2|TRBJ2-7
TGTGCCAGCAGCTTAGCAGCGGGGGGGCCGTACGAGCAGTACTTC
CASSLAAGGPYEQYF
>.|TRBV10-3|TRBD1|TRBJ2-2
TGTGCCATCAGTGGGACAGGGCCCACCGGGGAGCTGTTTTTT
CAISGTGPTGELFF
>.|TRBV6-4|.|TRBJ2-2
TGTGCCAGCAGTACGGACCACACCGGGGAGCTGTTTTTT
CASSTDHTGELFF
>once|TRBV30|.|TRBJ1-1
TGTGCCTGGAGTGTACTCCCAGGCCCTAAAGGAGCTTTCTTT
CAWSVLPGPKGAFF
>.|TRBV7-2|TRBD2|TRBJ2-1
TGTGCCAGCAGCTCGTCTGGGACTAGTTACAATGAGCAGTTCTTC
CASSSSGTSYNEQFF
>.|TRBV18|.|TRBJ2-3
TGTGCCAGCTCACCACAGGGTTTCACAGATACGCAGTATTTT
CASSPQGFTDTQYF
>few|TRBV2|TRBD1|TRBJ2-2
TGTGCCAGCAATCTTGGGACAGTCACCGGGGAGCTGTTTTTT
CASNLGTVTGELFF
>.|TRBV4-2|.|TRBJ1-5
TGTGCCAGCAGCCAAGATCTGGGCAATCAGCCCCAGCATTTT
CASSQDLGNQPQHF
>.|TRBV5-1|.|TRBJ1-1
TGCGCCAGCGAAATCAACAGCCACACTGAAGCTTTCTTT
CASEINSHTEAFF
>.|TRBV28|.|TRBJ1-5
TGTGCCAGCAGTTTAATCCTGGGTAGCAATCAGCCCCAGCATTTT
CASSLILGSNQPQHF
>.|TRBV19|.|TRBJ1-5
TGTGCCAGTAGTATAGGTCCGCACAATCAGCCCCAGCATTTT
CASSIGPHNQPQHF
>.|TRBV30|.|TRBJ2-3
TGTGCCTGGAGTGTACGGGGTACGCAGTATTTT
CAWSVRGTQYF
>.|TRBV5-1|.|TRBJ2-1
TGCGCCAGCAGCTTGCCGGGGGCACACTACAATGAGCAGTTCTTC
CASSLPGAHYNEQFF
>.|TRBV28|.|TRBJ2-7
TGTGCCAGCAGGACTCGGGCCATCGGTCCGGCATCCTACGAGCAGTACTTC
CASRTRAIGPASYEQYF
>.|TRBV27|TRBD2|TRBJ2-1
TGTGCCAGCAGTTTACCGAATCTAGCGGGAGGGAATGAGCAGTTCTTC
CASSLPNLAGGNEQFF
>.|TRBV29-1|TRBD2|TRBJ2-2
TGCAGCGTTGTTCGCGGGGGGCACGGGGAGCTGTTTTTT
CSVVRGGHGELFF
>.|TRBV5-4|TRBD1|TRBJ1-4
TGTGCCAGCAGCTATCGGGACAGACGTTTAGGGACTAATGAAAAACTGTTTTTT
CASSYRDRRLGTNEKLFF
>.|TRBV6-5|.|TRBJ2-3
TGTGCCAGCAGCCGGGACGCAACTAGCACAGATACGCAGTATTTT
CASSRDATSTDTQYF
>.|TRBV28|.|TRBJ2-7
TGTGCCAGCAGTTTAACTAGCTCCTACGAGCAGTACTTC
CASSLTSSYEQYF
>.|TRBV5-8|.|TRBJ1-4
TGTGCCAGCAGCGGCCAGGGGCGCTGGAGGAATGAAAAACTGTTTTTT
CASSGQGRWRNEKLFF
>once|TRBV28|.|TRBJ1-5
TGTGCCAGCAGTTTATACCCCGGCAGTAATCAGCCCCAGCATTTT
CASSLYPGSNQPQHF